This is a list of T cell receptor beta chains from one sample in a study of T cell responses to AZD1222 COVID-19 vaccine. The protocol was immunoSEQ multiplex PCR, while the TCRdb copy is restricted to in-frame clones and leaves out a portion. In the table there are over 130,000 clones, around 94% of which are singletons. The input for sequencing was peripheral blood, taken on day 0 of AZD1222 vaccination. These receptors were collected from an adult in good health. The CDR3 runs from the conserved cysteine through the conserved F or W. D genes are given only for firm matches. Clone size is stated in some rows and not others, as once, few, many or a class when expanded.

j_call clone_size v_call d_call cdr3_aa cdr3_nt
TRBJ1-3 . TRBV11-3 . CASSTDSSGNTIYF TGTGCCAGCAGCACGGATAGCTCTGGAAACACCATATATTTT
TRBJ1-2 . TRBV6-5 TRBD1 CASSYGQGAQGYTF TGTGCCAGCAGTTACGGACAGGGGGCGCAGGGCTACACCTTC
TRBJ1-6 . TRBV19 . CASSIGGLGSPLHF TGTGCCAGTAGTATCGGGGGCTTGGGTTCACCCCTCCACTTT
TRBJ1-6 . TRBV6-1 . CASSEGGSISPLHF TGTGCCAGCAGTGAAGGAGGGTCTATTTCACCCCTCCACTTT
TRBJ1-5 once TRBV5-1 TRBD1 CASSLGTGESNQPQHF TGCGCCAGCAGCTTGGGGACAGGGGAGAGCAATCAGCCCCAGCATTTT
TRBJ1-6 once TRBV2 . CASSEAAGPSSYNSPLHF TGTGCCAGCAGTGAAGCGGCAGGCCCGAGCTCCTATAATTCACCCCTCCACTTT
TRBJ1-6 . TRBV28 . CATSTRDSPYNSPLHF TGTGCCACTTCGACGAGGGACTCTCCCTATAATTCACCCCTCCACTTT
TRBJ1-2 . TRBV4-1 . CASSQEAPGNYGYTF TGCGCCAGCAGCCAAGAGGCACCGGGAAACTATGGCTACACCTTC
TRBJ1-6 . TRBV7-9 . CASSLMGGVNSPLHF TGTGCCAGCAGCTTAATGGGGGGGGTTAATTCACCCCTCCACTTT
TRBJ2-3 . TRBV5-4 . CASSLGAGMSTDTQYF TGTGCCAGCAGCCTTGGTGCAGGGATGAGCACAGATACGCAGTATTTT
TRBJ1-6 . TRBV27 . CASRRGGYDSPLHF TGTGCCAGCAGAAGAGGGGGTTATGATTCACCCCTCCACTTT
TRBJ1-2 once TRBV19 . CASSPTRTAPSLNYGYTF TGTGCCAGTAGCCCGACTCGGACCGCACCCTCCCTTAACTATGGCTACACCTTC
TRBJ1-1 . TRBV19 . CASSIGGMNTEAFF TGTGCCAGTAGTATCGGAGGGATGAACACTGAAGCTTTCTTT
TRBJ1-2 . TRBV7-2 . CATSRTRDSLNYGYTF TGTGCCACCTCAAGAACCCGGGACTCTCTTAACTATGGCTACACCTTC
TRBJ2-2 . TRBV7-3 TRBD1 CASSSGQMNTGELFF TGTGCCAGCAGCTCGGGACAGATGAACACCGGGGAGCTGTTTTTT
TRBJ1-6 . TRBV5-1 . CASSLGQTNNSPLHF TGCGCCAGCAGCTTGGGACAGACGAATAATTCACCCCTCCACTTT
TRBJ1-6 . TRBV6-5 . CASSLTGGSSPLHF TGTGCCAGCAGTCTAACGGGGGGTAGTTCACCCCTCCACTTT
TRBJ1-1 . TRBV2 TRBD1 CASRQGLGTEAFF TGTGCCAGTCGACAGGGACTTGGCACTGAAGCTTTCTTT
TRBJ1-3 . TRBV21-1 . CASSKAPCKNHSSSGNTIYF TGTGCCAGCAGCAAAGCGCCATGTAAAAACCACTCTTCCTCTGGAAACACCATATATTTT
TRBJ2-3 . TRBV5-4 TRBD2 CASSSRGGPITDTQYF TGTGCCAGCAGCTCACGGGGGGGCCCTATCACAGATACGCAGTATTTT
TRBJ2-3 . TRBV25-1 . CASGEQGDTDTQYF TGTGCCAGCGGAGAACAGGGTGACACAGATACGCAGTATTTT
TRBJ1-4 . TRBV7-6 . CASSLDGQSNEKLFF TGTGCCAGCAGCTTAGACGGACAGAGTAATGAAAAACTGTTTTTT
TRBJ1-4 . TRBV6-1 . CASSEVRGREKLFF TGTGCCAGCAGTGAAGTACGGGGGCGGGAAAAACTGTTTTTT
TRBJ1-1 . TRBV7-8 TRBD1 CASSLERGVPGQGRAFF TGTGCCAGCAGCTTAGAGCGTGGGGTACCCGGACAGGGGAGGGCTTTCTTT
TRBJ2-1 . TRBV5-8 TRBD2 CASSLGGTSGGIREQFF TGTGCCAGCAGCTTGGGAGGGACTAGCGGGGGTATACGCGAGCAGTTCTTC
TRBJ1-3 . TRBV6-5 . CASSSGLGPIYF TGTGCCAGCAGCTCAGGGCTCGGGCCCATATATTTT
TRBJ2-3 . TRBV7-9 TRBD2 CASSLPGGHTQYF TGTGCCAGCAGCTTACCGGGGGGGCATACGCAGTATTTT
TRBJ1-3 . TRBV4-2 . CASSQGQFSGNTIYF TGTGCCAGCAGCCAAGGACAGTTCTCTGGAAACACCATATATTTT
TRBJ2-2 . TRBV4-2 TRBD2 CASSLGTSGRAGELFF TGTGCCAGCAGCCTCGGGACTAGCGGGAGGGCCGGGGAGCTGTTTTTT
TRBJ1-1 . TRBV4-2 . CASSQLGGDTEAFF TGTGCCAGCAGCCAGTTGGGGGGAGACACTGAAGCTTTCTTT
TRBJ1-5 . TRBV2 . CASSDVWGRNQPQHF TGTGCCAGCAGTGATGTGTGGGGACGCAATCAGCCCCAGCATTTT
TRBJ2-1 . TRBV2 TRBD1 CASIAGQGVRFYNEQFF TGTGCCAGCATTGCGGGACAGGGAGTAAGATTCTACAATGAGCAGTTCTTC
TRBJ1-6 . TRBV18 TRBD1 CASSQGQGASNSPLHF TGTGCCAGCTCACAAGGACAGGGGGCGTCTAATTCACCCCTCCACTTT
TRBJ2-1 . TRBV5-4 . CASSLGGGYNEQFF TGTGCCAGCAGCTTGGGGGGTGGCTACAATGAGCAGTTCTTC
TRBJ2-1 . TRBV12-3/TRBV12-4 TRBD1 CASRPGQSDEQFF TGTGCCAGCAGGCCGGGACAGAGCGATGAGCAGTTCTTC
TRBJ1-5 . TRBV2 TRBD1 CASRQGPGNQPQHF TGTGCCAGCCGACAGGGACCGGGCAATCAGCCCCAGCATTTT
TRBJ1-1 . TRBV12-5 . CASGLSETGPDTEAFF TGTGCTAGTGGTTTATCGGAGACAGGCCCGGACACTGAAGCTTTCTTT
TRBJ1-2 . TRBV2 . CASSEEGLSYGYTF TGTGCCAGCAGTGAGGAGGGGCTATCCTATGGCTACACCTTC
TRBJ1-5 . TRBV6-6 . CASSTTEFNQPQHF TGTGCCAGCAGCACCACAGAATTTAATCAGCCCCAGCATTTT
TRBJ1-1 . TRBV7-9 . CASSLPDLAFF TGTGCCAGCAGCTTACCCGATTTAGCTTTCTTT
TRBJ1-1 . TRBV7-8 TRBD1 CASSSRVRDRMNTEAFF TGTGCCAGCAGCTCTAGGGTCCGGGACAGGATGAACACTGAAGCTTTCTTT
TRBJ1-6 . TRBV19 TRBD1 CASSATGTGGLSPLHF TGTGCCAGTAGTGCCACCGGGACAGGGGGCCTTTCACCCCTCCACTTT
TRBJ1-4 . TRBV5-4 TRBD1 CASSRTGGSNEKLFF TGTGCCAGCAGCCGTACAGGGGGGTCTAATGAAAAACTGTTTTTT
TRBJ2-1 . TRBV18 . CASSPRDFRYDEQFF TGTGCCAGCTCTCCAAGGGACTTCCGATATGATGAGCAGTTCTTC
TRBJ1-1 once TRBV3-1/TRBV3-2 . CASSQEGRLNTEAFF TGTGCCAGCAGCCAAGAAGGCAGGCTGAACACTGAAGCTTTCTTT
TRBJ2-1 . TRBV4-1 . CASSHFWVQFF TGCGCCAGCAGCCATTTCTGGGTTCAGTTCTTC
TRBJ1-2 once TRBV4-2 . CASSQDRGIDYGYTF TGTGCCAGCAGCCAAGACAGGGGTATTGACTATGGCTACACCTTC
TRBJ1-5 . TRBV23-1 . CASSHVGGQPQHF TGCGCCAGCAGTCACGTGGGGGGTCAGCCCCAGCATTTT
TRBJ1-3 . TRBV6-5 . CASSYSGSSGNTIYF TGTGCCAGCAGTTACTCTGGCAGCTCTGGAAACACCATATATTTT
TRBJ2-2 . TRBV9 TRBD1 CASSRDRGGTGELFF TGTGCCAGCAGCCGAGACAGGGGTGGCACCGGGGAGCTGTTTTTT
TRBJ1-1 . TRBV7-8 . CASSSDRNTEAFF TGTGCCAGCAGTTCCGACAGGAACACTGAAGCTTTCTTT
TRBJ2-1 . TRBV7-3 . CASSPSRSDEQFF TGTGCCAGCAGCCCGTCTCGGAGCGATGAGCAGTTCTTC
TRBJ2-1 . TRBV28 TRBD1 CASSDRGSYNEQFF TGTGCCAGCAGCGACAGGGGCTCCTACAATGAGCAGTTCTTC
TRBJ2-5 . TRBV28 TRBD1 CASGQGVEETQYF TGTGCCAGCGGACAGGGAGTAGAAGAGACCCAGTACTTC
TRBJ2-6 . TRBV5-1 . CASTLNSGANVLTF TGCGCCAGCACTTTAAACTCTGGGGCCAACGTCCTGACTTTC